This T cell receptor beta chain is from a study of identifying expanded T cells in peripheral blood. The repertoire was sequenced with immunoSEQ multiplex PCR; TCRdb's copy has only in-frame clones and lacks some. In the table there are approximately 97,000 clones, around 89% of which are singletons. Healthy donors had no documented immune events, such as infections, while sampled. As concerns this clone: Its specificity is not known.

This CDR3 region has 14 residues. Germline V gene sequence: CDR1 MDHEN, CDR2 SYDVKM. Unmatched junction bases numbered 8, after V lost 4 bases and J lost 9 bases. General observations from the study: Roughly two-week clone count variance significantly increased as total template count grew.

The clonotype was recovered from a person between 18 and 69 years old in good health. The chain has TRBV28 and TRBJ1-4, with TRBD1 identical over 7 bases. Sequencing used blood. The CDR3 bases are TGTGCCAGCAGTTCGAGGGACAGTTCTCAAAAACTGTTTTTT. It codes for CASSSRDSSQKLFF. Full variable domain (missing parts from reference TRBV28 and TRBJ1-4): DVKVTQSSRYLVKRTGEKVFLECVQDMDHENMFWYRQDPGLGLRLIYFSYDVKMKEKGDIPEGYSVSREKKERFSLILESASTNQTSMYLCASSSRDSSQKLFFGSGTQLSVL.